This TCR beta chain was captured by sequencing in a study of CD8 T cells in ankylosing spondylitis. For TCR beta, libraries came from quantitative 5'-RACE with molecular barcodes. TCRdb itself ran the 5' RACE reads through MiXCR, one entry per CDR3 protein. The table includes tens of thousands of distinct CDR3 sequences, about 10% detected once. Study conclusions and caveats: A motif in TCR beta, a set of 8 or 9 highly homologous variants, appeared characteristic of ankylosing spondylitis blood. Reportedly, disease-linked clones are significantly enriched in ankylosing spondylitis patients' matched synovial fluid. In reactive arthritis synovial fluid and blood, some motif variants had been reported before.

In this sample, this clonotype turned up many times. The antigen is unknown. This CDR3 spans 14 amino acids. Germline CDR1 SGHTA, CDR2 FQGNSA. V was shortened by 5 bases and J by 0 bases, with 10 bases between the two germline ends. This TCR was sampled from a male donor with ankylosing spondylitis or in good health (not recorded which). Sequencing was done on a sample of blood, either unsorted or a sorted T cell fraction (not recorded which). This chain uses TRBV7-2 with TRBJ1-1, with D perhaps matching TRBD1 (5 bases). The chain's CDR3 is CASSTTAMNTEAFF. The DNA of the CDR3 is TGTGCCAGCAGCACGACAGCCATGAACACTGAAGCTTTCTTT.